These 10 T cell receptor beta chains were all obtained from the same sample, sequenced in a study of cytomegalovirus exposure and HLA in healthy donors. Both 60 Vbeta primers and 13 Jbeta primers went into the PCR. Clones were sequenced by immunoSEQ multiplex PCR, and TCRdb holds only the in-frame ones, with some missing. The repertoire holds under 200,000 clones, with around 80% as singletons. Source material: PBMCs. The receptors derive from a woman between 18 and 29 years old in good health and CMV-seronegative.

The gene calls are TRBV7-9 and TRBJ1-4; 7 nucleotides match TRBD1. Germline CDR1 SEHNR, CDR2 FQNEAQ (reference sequence). CDR3 length equals 18 residues. V gave up 4 bases and J gave up 3 bases; unmatched junction bases: 14. The CDR3 spells CASSSTGFKGSANEKLFF. The CDR3 coding sequence is TGTGCCAGCAGCTCGACAGGGTTTAAAGGATCGGCTAATGAAAAACTGTTTTTT.

The count of this clone is one. The J gene is TRBJ1-3, the V gene TRBV19, with TRBD1 as a possible D gene (5 bases). Germline V CDR1 and CDR2: LNHDA, SQIVND (reference sequence). Trimming left V 7 bases short and J 0 bases short, with 13 bases between. The CDR3 is 15 amino acids. Here the CDR3 DNA reads TGTGCCAGTACCAACAAAAGGGGCTCTGGAAACACCATATATTTT. Amino acids: CASTNKRGSGNTIYF.

This clone was picked up a small number of times. The J gene is TRBJ1-1, the V gene TRBV6-1; possibly TRBD1 for D (6 bases). Germline V gene data show CDR1 as MNHNS and CDR2 as SASEGT. This CDR3 comprises 15 residues. V lost 1 base and J lost 6, with 15 bases in between. The CDR3 is CASSEEGGSGAEAFF. In DNA, the CDR3 is TGTGCCAGCAGTGAAGAGGGGGGGTCGGGCGCTGAAGCTTTCTTT.

V and J are TRBV4-3 and TRBJ2-3; D ambiguous. CDR1 is LGHNA, CDR2 YSLEER, per germline. The V gene lost 1 base and the J gene lost 0 bases, with 14 bases spanning the gap. This CDR3 has 17 residues. The CDR3 region is CASSQAPPPTSTDTQYF. The DNA for the CDR3 is TGCGCCAGCAGCCAAGCGCCGCCGCCGACTAGCACAGATACGCAGTATTTT.

J is TRBJ2-1 and V is TRBV11-1; the match to TRBD2 covers 10 bases. The CDR3 spans 16 residues. Germline loops: CDR1 SGHAT, CDR2 FQDESV (reference sequence). V lost 1 base and J lost 5; bases outside the gene matches: 5. CDR3 protein: CASSLVGSGRHNEQFF. The CDR3 DNA follows: TGTGCCAGCAGCTTAGTAGGTAGCGGGAGGCACAATGAGCAGTTCTTC.

The J gene is TRBJ2-2, the V gene TRBV10-2; D is perhaps TRBD1 (5 bases). This CDR3 is built from 16 residues. Trimming took off 2 bases at V and 2 bases at J, with 12 bases between the two ends. Looked up from germline, CDR1 is WSHSY and CDR2 is SAAADI. DNA for the CDR3: TGCGCCAGCAGTGAGGCCAGGGCCACTAACACCGGGGAGCTGTTTTTT. Amino acids: CASSEARATNTGELFF.

The V call is TRBV19, the J call TRBJ2-1, with 12 bases aligning to TRBD2. Per germline, CDR1 LNHDA and CDR2 SQIVND (reference sequence). V was pared by 3 bases and J by 7 bases, with 7 bases of the junction left unmatched. This CDR3 has 16 amino acids. CDR3 sequence (DNA): TGTGCCAGTAGTATGGAGACTAGCGGGAGAGGAAATGAGCAGTTCTTC. Translation gives CASSMETSGRGNEQFF.

Regarding this clone: Other DNA sequences in this specimen translate into the identical CDR3. This chain uses TRBV7-7 with TRBJ2-5; the D gene is possibly TRBD2 (5 bases). The V gene's germline CDR1 is SSHAT and CDR2 FNYEAQ (reference sequence). This CDR3 has 11 amino acids. Trimming stripped 4 bases from V and 5 bases from J, with 5 bases between. CDR3 nucleotides: TGTGCCAGCAGCTCGGGGGAGACCCAGTACTTC. Its protein is CASSSGETQYF.

The chain is built from TRBV28 and TRBJ2-4; perhaps TRBD2 as D (6 bases). V was shortened by 3 bases and J by 0 bases, with 9 bases between the two germline ends. The CDR3 is made up of 15 amino acids. Germline loops: CDR1 MDHEN, CDR2 SYDVKM. The DNA for the CDR3 is TGTGCCAGCAGTTTTCGGACTATAGCCAAAAACATTCAGTACTTC. Its translation is CASSFRTIAKNIQYF.

The chain links TRBV15 to TRBJ2-5; 10 bases agree with TRBD1. This CDR3 is built from 15 residues. Germline assignment: CDR1 LNHNV and CDR2 YYDKDF (reference sequence). With V trimmed by 1 base and J by 4 bases, 3 bases remained unmatched. DNA of the CDR3: TGTGCCACCAGCAGAGCCGGACAGGGGGGAGAGACCCAGTACTTC. Translated, it gives CATSRAGQGGETQYF. Full variable domain (rest looked up from reference TRBV15 and TRBJ2-5): DAMVIQNPRYQVTQFGKPVTLSCSQTLNHNVMYWYQQKSSQAPKLLFHYYDKDFNNEADTPDNFQSRRPNTSFCFLDIRSPGLGDTAMYLCATSRAGQGGETQYFGPGTRLLVL.